This T cell receptor beta chain was obtained from a study of radiation and T cells in renal cell carcinoma. Time point of the sample: blood 4 weeks post-SBRT, at nephrectomy. The treatment here: 15 Gy SBRT to primary tumor, nephrectomy 4 weeks later. The protocol was immunoSEQ multiplex PCR, while the TCRdb copy is restricted to in-frame clones and leaves out a portion. Among more than 120,000 clones listed, 75% to 90% were seen once. CDR3 size: 14 residues. V gave up 2 bases and J gave up 2 bases, with 10 bases separating them. CDR1 is MNHEY and CDR2 is SVGAGI in the germline V gene. The material sequenced was blood, taken from a patient whose treatment included radiotherapy and nephrectomy. The receptor was derived from a woman aged 45 to 65 with renal cell carcinoma. This chain connects TRBV6-5 to TRBJ2-7, with a weak D call TRBD1 (5 bases). The CDR3 is CASSYQGYTYEQYF. The CDR3, as DNA: TGTGCCAGCAGTTACCAGGGTTATACCTACGAGCAGTACTTC.